Shown below are 25 T cell receptor beta chains from a single sample sequenced in a study of T cell repertoires in cytomegalovirus infection. MiXCR was run by TCRdb on the reads, yielding one entry per CDR3 protein. The sample contains roughly 920,000 distinct CDR3 sequences, about a third of which appear only once. The antigens these receptors bind are not known. The sample consisted of cultured CD8+ T cells from PBMCs, taken from culture after CMV antigen stimulation. All receptors come from a human donor in good health (CMV status not recorded). Some clones in this sample may be carry-over from other donors' samples.

In its sample, this clonotype was seen a few times. The chain is built from TRBV7-9 and TRBJ2-1, with D possibly matching TRBD1 (5 bases). Deletions cut 2 bases from V and 3 bases from J, with 14 bases between. The CDR3 consists of 16 residues. Germline CDR1 and CDR2: SEHNR and FQNEAQ (reference sequence). The CDR3 sequence is CASSLLDTRFYNEQFF. The CDR3 DNA reads as TGTGCCAGCAGCTTACTGGACACTCGATTCTACAATGAGCAGTTCTTC.

This clonotype has a handful of counts. The chain couples TRBV20-1 to TRBJ1-1, with D tentatively TRBD1 (6 bases). The V and J ends lost 8 bases and 4 bases respectively, with 20 bases between them. CDR3 length: 14 residues. Germline CDR1 is DFQATT and CDR2 is SNEGSKA (reference sequence). The CDR3 bases are TGCAGTTCGCTACATGCAGGGGCACCCACTGAAGCTTTCTTT. Protein product: CSSLHAGAPTEAFF.

V is TRBV19 and J is TRBJ2-7, with 9 bases lining up with TRBD1. The J segment lost 6 bases and the V segment lost 4 bases, leaving 10 bases of the junction unmatched. The CDR3 is made up of 15 amino acids. Germline lookup yields CDR1 LNHDA and CDR2 SQIVND (reference sequence). The CDR3 DNA reads as TGTGCCAGTAGTACCACGCCACAGGGGGCTTTCGAGCAGTACTTC. This encodes CASSTTPQGAFEQYF. Supplemented by reference TRBV19 and TRBJ2-7, the full variable domain reads DGGITQSPKYLFRKEGQNVTLSCEQNLNHDAMYWYRQDPGQGLRLIYYSQIVNDFQKGDIAEGYSVSREKKESFPLTVTSAQKNPTAFYLCASSTTPQGAFEQYFGPGTRLTVT.

V is TRBV6-1 and J is TRBJ1-5; TRBD1 agrees at 9 bases. The tail of the sequence fits TRBJ2-3 better, so the J call may be wrong. This CDR3 region has 14 residues. The germline CDR1 and CDR2 sequences are MNHNS and SASEGT. The CDR3 region is CASSGTGTNQPQYF. CDR3 nucleotides: TGTGCCAGCAGCGGGACAGGGACAAATCAGCCCCAGTATTTT.

This sequence joins TRBV15 and TRBJ2-3; D is perhaps TRBD2 (6 bases). In germline, CDR1 is LNHNV, CDR2 YYDKDF (reference sequence). The CDR3 length is 17 residues. Trimming removed 4 bases from V and 2 bases from J, with 19 bases in between. DNA for the CDR3: TGTGCCACCAGCACGGAGGGGCAGCTACCGGTCACAGATACGCAGTATTTT. It codes for CATSTEGQLPVTDTQYF.

This chain joins TRBV19 and TRBJ1-5, with D possibly TRBD1 on 5 matching bases. This CDR3 spans 15 amino acids. Between the trimmed V and J ends, which lost 4 bases and 3 bases, there was a span of 13 bases. CDR1 and CDR2 (germline): LNHDA, SQIVND (reference sequence). The CDR3 spells CASSRAAGLNQPQHF. As DNA, the CDR3 is TGTGCCAGTAGTAGAGCCGCGGGACTCAATCAGCCCCAGCATTTT.

This clonotype has just a few counts. The rearrangement uses TRBV6-5 and TRBJ2-5; TRBD1 is a possible D gene (5 bases). V was shortened by 7 bases and J by 5 bases, with 23 bases between the two germline ends. The CDR3 extends over 16 amino acids. Germline lookup yields CDR1 MNHEY and CDR2 SVGAGI. CDR3: CASNPMVSDTWETQYF. As DNA, the CDR3 is TGTGCCAGCAACCCGATGGTATCGGACACCTGGGAGACCCAGTACTTC.

CDR3 loop: CATNTDRLSYSNQPQHF. The DNA of the CDR3 is TGTGCCACCAATACGGACAGATTAAGTTATAGCAATCAGCCCCAGCATTTT. The chain has TRBV15 and TRBJ1-5; the D gene is possibly TRBD1 (6 bases). With 7 bases removed from V and 0 bases from J, the gap between germline ends came to 19 bases. CDR1 and CDR2 (germline): LNHNV, YYDKDF (reference sequence). The CDR3 covers 17 residues.

This clonotype was detected a few times. The J gene is TRBJ2-6, the V gene TRBV19; perhaps TRBD2 as D (5 bases). Trimming stripped 8 bases from V and 0 bases from J, with 8 bases between. In germline, CDR1 is LNHDA, CDR2 SQIVND (reference sequence). The CDR3 consists of 14 residues. In DNA, the CDR3 is TGTGCCAGTGGTAGCGTCTCTGGGGCCAACGTCCTGACTTTC. It yields the protein CASGSVSGANVLTF.

Here the CDR3 reads CATSDSAGTHQPQHF. The CDR3 region has the DNA TGTGCCACCAGTGATTCGGCAGGGACGCATCAGCCCCAGCATTTT. V usage is TRBV24-1 and J usage is TRBJ1-5, with D maybe TRBD1 (5 bases). From germline, CDR1 is KGHDR and CDR2 SFDVKD. The CDR3 covers 15 residues. V dropped 2 bases and J dropped 5 bases, with 12 bases sitting between them.

This clonotype was seen at least ten times. V and J are TRBV7-6 and TRBJ2-1; D call uncertain. CDR1 is SGHVS and CDR2 is FNYEAQ in the germline V gene. The V gene lost 1 base and the J gene lost 1 base, with 8 bases spanning the gap. This CDR3 has 15 amino acids. CDR3 coding DNA: TGTGCCAGCAGCTTAGACCCCCTGTCCTACAATGAGCAGTTCTTC. Translated: CASSLDPLSYNEQFF.

This clonotype appeared many times. The J gene is TRBJ1-2, the V gene TRBV7-9; 8 bases align to TRBD1. The CDR3 runs to 14 residues. V lost 6 bases and J lost 6; bases outside the gene matches: 9. The germline gives CDR1 SEHNR, CDR2 FQNEAQ (reference sequence). The CDR3 DNA follows: TGTGCCAGCAGACCTACGGACAGGGTGGATGGCTACACCTTC. Residues: CASRPTDRVDGYTF. Filled out from reference TRBV7-9 and TRBJ1-2, the complete variable domain reads DTGVSQNPRHKITKRGQNVTFRCDPISEHNRLYWYRQTLGQGPEFLTYFQNEAQLEKSRLLSDRFSAERPKGSFSTLEIQRTEQGDSAMYLCASRPTDRVDGYTFGSGTRLTVV.

The rearrangement links TRBV6-2 or TRBV6-3 to TRBJ2-7; 8 bases match TRBD1. The germline V gene has CDR1 MNHEY and CDR2 SVGEGT. CDR3 length: 16 residues. CDR3 sequence reads: CASSYSSGTGSYVQYV. CDR3 bases: TGTGCCAGCAGTTACTCGAGTGGGACAGGTTCCTACGTGCAGTACGTC.

This clonotype was seen many times. The chain links TRBV7-2 to TRBJ1-1; D is unclear. Per the germline V gene, CDR1 is SGHTA and CDR2 is FQGNSA. V was shortened by 5 bases and J by 1 base, with 17 bases between the two germline ends. This CDR3 is built from 16 residues. CDR3 amino acids: CASSPFPKEGNTEAFF. CDR3 DNA sequence: TGTGCCAGCAGCCCATTCCCGAAGGAGGGGAACACTGAAGCTTTCTTT.

The V gene is TRBV20-1, the J gene TRBJ2-7, with D unresolved. CDR3 length: 11 residues. The germline V gene encodes CDR1 DFQATT and CDR2 SNEGSKA (reference sequence). CDR3: CSAGEDREQYV. DNA of the CDR3: TGCAGTGCTGGAGAGGACCGCGAGCAGTACGTC.

V is TRBV20-1 and J is TRBJ2-1; possible D gene TRBD1, 6 bases. Trimming stripped 6 bases from V and 4 bases from J, with 13 bases between. This CDR3 has 13 amino acids. Germline V gives CDR1 DFQATT, CDR2 SNEGSKA (reference sequence). The CDR3 DNA is TGCAGTGCCCACCGACAGGCGTACAATGAGCAGTTCTTC. This gives the protein CSAHRQAYNEQFF.

V is TRBV5-8 and J is TRBJ2-7; unclear D gene. The germline V and J ends were trimmed by 0 bases and 6 bases, with 13 bases remaining between them. Looked up from germline, CDR1 is SGHTS and CDR2 is YDEGEE. This CDR3 comprises 14 residues. This CDR3 is CASSLDSSLVEQYF. In DNA, the CDR3 is TGTGCCAGCAGCTTGGACAGTTCCCTGGTCGAGCAGTACTTC.

The rearrangement uses TRBV6-6 and TRBJ2-2; perhaps D is TRBD1 or TRBD2 (5 bases each). There are 15 residues in the CDR3. Trimming removed 7 bases from V and 5 bases from J, with 17 bases in between. Per the germline V gene, CDR1 is MNHNY and CDR2 is SVGAGI (reference sequence). Here the CDR3 reads CASTRGRSGTGELFF. DNA for the CDR3: TGTGCCAGCACCCGGGGACGCTCGGGTACCGGGGAGCTGTTTTTT.

This chain links TRBV20-1 with TRBJ1-3; no clear D. The CDR3 length is 13 residues. The V end was cut by 1 base, the J end by 2 bases, with 6 bases between. Germline lookup yields CDR1 DFQATT and CDR2 SNEGSKA (reference sequence). The DNA for the CDR3 is TGCAGTGCTAGAGTGTTGGCTGGAAACACCATATATTTT. It encodes CSARVLAGNTIYF.

The chain joins TRBV5-4 to TRBJ2-7, with 7 bases lining up with TRBD2. Germline CDR1 SGHNT, CDR2 YYREEE (reference sequence). This CDR3 is built from 15 residues. With 5 bases clipped from V and 0 bases from J, the junction kept 8 bases outside the gene matches. The CDR3 nucleotides read TGTGCCAGCAGTGACCTGGGGGGGAGCTCCTACGAGCAGTACGTC. Translation gives CASSDLGGSSYEQYV.

The rearrangement uses TRBV19 and TRBJ2-7; 11 bases agree with TRBD2. Germline trimming cut 3 bases from V and 3 bases from J; bases unmatched to any gene: 4. CDR1 and CDR2 (germline): LNHDA, SQIVND (reference sequence). CDR3 length: 15 residues. CDR3 in DNA: TGTGCCAGTAGTATCGGGACTAGCGGAGTCTACGAGCAGTACTTC. Its protein is CASSIGTSGVYEQYF.

The chain couples TRBV6-2 or TRBV6-3 to TRBJ2-7; TRBD1 matches 11 bases. The CDR3 is made up of 16 amino acids. Germline CDR1 and CDR2: MNHEY and SVGEGT. Trimming cost V 6 bases and J 2 bases; bases outside gene matches: 9. In DNA, the CDR3 is TGTGCCAGCAGACACCCGCCGGGACAGGGGGCCTACGAGCAGTACGTC. Residues: CASRHPPGQGAYEQYV.

This clonotype was counted at least ten times. The rearrangement links TRBV7-9 to TRBJ1-4; D remains ambiguous. V gave up 4 bases and J gave up 5 bases, with 14 bases separating them. The CDR3 has 15 amino acids. Germline CDR1 SEHNR, CDR2 FQNEAQ (reference sequence). CDR3 protein: CASSSNHAPNEKLFF. CDR3 DNA: TGTGCCAGCAGCTCTAACCATGCTCCCAATGAAAAACTGTTTTTT.

This clonotype has a handful of counts. The rearrangement joins TRBV20-1 to TRBJ2-1, with D hard to call. Germline-derived CDR1 and CDR2 are DFQATT and SNEGSKA (reference sequence). V lost 2 bases to trimming and J lost 0 bases, with 11 bases between them. This CDR3 contains 15 residues. CDR3 sequence: CSARFAQYSYNEQFF. For the CDR3, the DNA is TGCAGTGCTAGATTTGCCCAGTACTCCTACAATGAGCAGTTCTTC.

In this sample, this clonotype turned up a few times. The chain uses TRBV27 and TRBJ2-2, with TRBD2 matching over 7 bases. Germline V gene lookup returns CDR1 MNHEY and CDR2 SMNVEV (reference sequence). J was trimmed by 0 bases and V by 7 bases; bases with no gene match: 8. This CDR3 has 16 residues. The DNA of the CDR3 is TGTGCCAGCACTTCGCTGGGAGGGCCGAACACCGGGGAGCTGTTTTTT. Translating gives CASTSLGGPNTGELFF.